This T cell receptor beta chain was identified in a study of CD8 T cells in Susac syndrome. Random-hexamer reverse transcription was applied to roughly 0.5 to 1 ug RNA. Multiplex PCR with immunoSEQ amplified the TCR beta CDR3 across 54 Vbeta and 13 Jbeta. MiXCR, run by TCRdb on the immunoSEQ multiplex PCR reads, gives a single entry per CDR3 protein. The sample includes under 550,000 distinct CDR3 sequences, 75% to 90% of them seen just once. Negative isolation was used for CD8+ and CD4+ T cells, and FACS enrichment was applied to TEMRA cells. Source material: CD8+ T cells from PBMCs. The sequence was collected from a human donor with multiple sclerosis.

CDR3 amino acids: CASSPYPGQGIHEQYF. CDR3 nucleotide sequence: TGCGCCAGCAGCCCCTATCCGGGACAGGGGATACACGAGCAGTACTTC. V gene TRBV5-1 combines with J gene TRBJ2-7; 10 bases are shared with TRBD1. Trimming took 4 bases from V and 5 from J; bases not matched to a gene: 12. The CDR3 is 16 residues long. Germline V lookup: CDR1 SGHRS, CDR2 YFSETQ.